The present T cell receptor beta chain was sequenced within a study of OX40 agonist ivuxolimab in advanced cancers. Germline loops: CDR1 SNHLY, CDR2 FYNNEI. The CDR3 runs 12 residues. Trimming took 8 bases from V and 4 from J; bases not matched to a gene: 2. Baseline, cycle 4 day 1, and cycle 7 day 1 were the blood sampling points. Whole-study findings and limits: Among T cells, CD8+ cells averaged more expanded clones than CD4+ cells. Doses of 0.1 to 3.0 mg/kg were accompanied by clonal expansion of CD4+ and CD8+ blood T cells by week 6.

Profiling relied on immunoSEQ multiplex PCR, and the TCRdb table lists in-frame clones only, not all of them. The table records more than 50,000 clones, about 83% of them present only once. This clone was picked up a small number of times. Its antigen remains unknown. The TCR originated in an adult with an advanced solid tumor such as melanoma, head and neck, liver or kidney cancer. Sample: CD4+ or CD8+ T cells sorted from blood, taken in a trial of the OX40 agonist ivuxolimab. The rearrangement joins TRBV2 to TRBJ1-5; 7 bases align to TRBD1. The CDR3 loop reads CASQTGNQPQHF. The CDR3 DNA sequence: TGTGCCAGCCAGACAGGGAATCAGCCCCAGCATTTT. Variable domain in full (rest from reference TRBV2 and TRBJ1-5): EPEVTQTPSHQVTQMGQEVILRCVPISNHLYFYWYRQILGQKVEFLVSFYNNEISEKSEIFDDQFSVERPDGSNFTLKIRSTKLEDSAMYFCASQTGNQPQHFGDGTRLSIL.